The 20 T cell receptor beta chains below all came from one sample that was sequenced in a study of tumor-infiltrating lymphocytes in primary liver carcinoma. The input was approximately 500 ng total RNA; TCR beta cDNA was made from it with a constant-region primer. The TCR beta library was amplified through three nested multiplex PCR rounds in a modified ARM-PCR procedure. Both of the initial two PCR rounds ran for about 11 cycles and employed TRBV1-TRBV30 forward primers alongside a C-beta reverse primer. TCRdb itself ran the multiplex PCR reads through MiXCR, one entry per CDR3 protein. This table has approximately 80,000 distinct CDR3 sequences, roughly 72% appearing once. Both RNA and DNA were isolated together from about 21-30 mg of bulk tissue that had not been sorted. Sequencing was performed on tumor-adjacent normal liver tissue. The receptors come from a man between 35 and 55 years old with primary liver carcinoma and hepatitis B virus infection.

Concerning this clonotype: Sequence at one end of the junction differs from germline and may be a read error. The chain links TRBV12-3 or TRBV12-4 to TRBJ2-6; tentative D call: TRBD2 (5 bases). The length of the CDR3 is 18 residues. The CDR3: CVSSTAGGPNFGANVLTF. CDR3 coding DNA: TGTGTCAGCAGTACGGCTGGAGGACCAAACTTTGGGGCCAACGTCCTGACTTTC.

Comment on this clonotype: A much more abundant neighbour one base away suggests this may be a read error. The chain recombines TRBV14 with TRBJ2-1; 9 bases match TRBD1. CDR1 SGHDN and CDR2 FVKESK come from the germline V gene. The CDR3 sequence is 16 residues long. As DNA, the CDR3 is TGTGCCAGCAGTCGTCGACAGGGGGGCCGGTTAAATGGGCAGTTCTTC. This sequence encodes CASSRRQGGRLNGQFF.

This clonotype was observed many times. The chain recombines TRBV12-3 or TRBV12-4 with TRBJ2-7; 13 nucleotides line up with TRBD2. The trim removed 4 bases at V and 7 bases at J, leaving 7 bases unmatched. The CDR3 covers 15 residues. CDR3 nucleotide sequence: TGTGCCAGCAGTTCCCCCGGACTAGCGGGAGAGGAGCAGTACTTC. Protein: CASSSPGLAGEEQYF.

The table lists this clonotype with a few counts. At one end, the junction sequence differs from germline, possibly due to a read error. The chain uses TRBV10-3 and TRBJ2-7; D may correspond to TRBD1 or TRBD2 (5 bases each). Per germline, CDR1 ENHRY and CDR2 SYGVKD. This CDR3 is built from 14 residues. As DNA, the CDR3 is TGTGTCATCAGTGAGGGGAATCATAAGGATGAGCAGTACTTC. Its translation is CVISEGNHKDEQYF.

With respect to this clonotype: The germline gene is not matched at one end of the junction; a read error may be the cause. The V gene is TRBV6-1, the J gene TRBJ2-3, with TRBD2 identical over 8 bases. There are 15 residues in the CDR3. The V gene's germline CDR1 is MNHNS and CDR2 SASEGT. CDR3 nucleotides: TGTGCCAGCAGTGAACTAGCGGGTAGCACTGATAGGCAGTATTTT. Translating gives CASSELAGSTDRQYF.

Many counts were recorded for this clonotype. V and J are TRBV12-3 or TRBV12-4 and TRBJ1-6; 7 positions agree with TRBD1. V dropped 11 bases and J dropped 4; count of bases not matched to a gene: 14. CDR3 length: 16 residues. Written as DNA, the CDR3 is TGTGCCTCCTCCCTGAGAGCGGGACAGTATAATTCACCCCTCCACTTT. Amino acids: CASSLRAGQYNSPLHF.

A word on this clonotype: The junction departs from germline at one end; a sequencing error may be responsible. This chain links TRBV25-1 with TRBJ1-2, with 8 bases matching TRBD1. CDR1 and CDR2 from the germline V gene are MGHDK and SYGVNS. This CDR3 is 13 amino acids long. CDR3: CASEDRGVYGYTF. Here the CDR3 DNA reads TGTGCCAGCGAAGACAGGGGTGTCTATGGGTACACCTTC.

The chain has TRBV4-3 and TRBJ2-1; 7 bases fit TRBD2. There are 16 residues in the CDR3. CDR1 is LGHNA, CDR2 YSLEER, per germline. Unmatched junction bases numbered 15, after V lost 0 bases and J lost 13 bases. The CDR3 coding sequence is TGCGCCAGCAGCCAAGACCAAGCTTCTAGCGGTAGTACTCAGTTCTTC. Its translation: CASSQDQASSGSTQFF.

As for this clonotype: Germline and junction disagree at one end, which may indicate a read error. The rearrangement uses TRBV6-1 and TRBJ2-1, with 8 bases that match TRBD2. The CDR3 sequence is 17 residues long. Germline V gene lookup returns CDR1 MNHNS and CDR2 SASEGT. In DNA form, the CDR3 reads TGTGCCAGCAGCCCCTTTTCGGCGGGAGGAGACTACAATGAGCATTTCTTC. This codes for CASSPFSAGGDYNEHFF.

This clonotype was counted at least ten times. CDR3 nucleotides: TGCAGCGCCGACAGGAGCTCCCTCCAGGGGCCGGGAATCCAGTACTTC. Protein: CSADRSSLQGPGIQYF. V gene TRBV29-1 combines with J gene TRBJ2-5; possibly TRBD1 for D (6 bases). CDR3 size: 16 residues. Trimming took off 7 bases at V and 10 bases at J, with 31 bases between the two ends. CDR1 and CDR2 (germline): SQVTM, ANQGSEA.

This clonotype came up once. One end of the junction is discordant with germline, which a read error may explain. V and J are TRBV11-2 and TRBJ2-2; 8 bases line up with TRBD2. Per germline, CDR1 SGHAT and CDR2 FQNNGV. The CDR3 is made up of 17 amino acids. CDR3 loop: CASSLDMLLADSGELFF. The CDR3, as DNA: TGTGCTAGCAGCTTAGATATGCTACTAGCGGACTCCGGGGAGCTGTTTTTT.

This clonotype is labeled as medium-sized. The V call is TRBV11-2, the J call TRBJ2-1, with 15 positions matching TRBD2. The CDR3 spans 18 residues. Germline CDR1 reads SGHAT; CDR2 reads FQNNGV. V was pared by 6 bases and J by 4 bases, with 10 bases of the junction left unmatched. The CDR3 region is CASSFTGTSGRSYNEQFF. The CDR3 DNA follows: TGTGCCAGCAGTTTTACCGGGACTAGCGGGAGGTCTTACAATGAGCAGTTCTTC.

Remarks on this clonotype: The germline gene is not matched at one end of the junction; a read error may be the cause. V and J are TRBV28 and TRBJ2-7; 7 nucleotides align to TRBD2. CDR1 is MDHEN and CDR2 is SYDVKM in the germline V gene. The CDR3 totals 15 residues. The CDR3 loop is CASTSGLEYPYERYF. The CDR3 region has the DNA TGTGCCAGCACTTCCGGACTAGAGTACCCCTATGAGCGGTACTTC.

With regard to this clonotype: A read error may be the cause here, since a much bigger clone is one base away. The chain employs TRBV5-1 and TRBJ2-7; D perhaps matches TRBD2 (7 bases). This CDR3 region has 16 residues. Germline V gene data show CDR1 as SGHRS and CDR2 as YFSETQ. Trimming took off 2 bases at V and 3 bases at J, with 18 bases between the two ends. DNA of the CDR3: TGCGCCAGCAGCTTAGAGGGGGGGGATTGGATCTACGAGCAGTACTTC. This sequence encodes CASSLEGGDWIYEQYF.

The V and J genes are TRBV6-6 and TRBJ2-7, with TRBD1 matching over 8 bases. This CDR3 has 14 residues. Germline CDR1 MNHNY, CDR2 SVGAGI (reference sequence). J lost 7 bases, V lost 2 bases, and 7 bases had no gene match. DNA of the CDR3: TGTGCCAGCAGTTACGGGACAGGTGATAGGGAGCAGTACTTC. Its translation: CASSYGTGDREQYF.

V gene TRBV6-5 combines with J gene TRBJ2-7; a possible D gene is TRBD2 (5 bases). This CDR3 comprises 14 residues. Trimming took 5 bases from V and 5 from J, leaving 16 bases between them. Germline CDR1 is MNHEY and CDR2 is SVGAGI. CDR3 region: CASSHPLTGNEQYF. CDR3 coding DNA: TGTGCCAGCAGTCACCCGCTCACGGGAAACGAGCAGTACTTC.

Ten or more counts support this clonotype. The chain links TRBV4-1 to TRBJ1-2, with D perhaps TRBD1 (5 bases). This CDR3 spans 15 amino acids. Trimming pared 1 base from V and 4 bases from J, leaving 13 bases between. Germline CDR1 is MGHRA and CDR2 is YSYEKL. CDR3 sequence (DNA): TGCGCCAGCAGCCAAGGGGGCGCGACAGTCTATGGCTACACCTTC. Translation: CASSQGGATVYGYTF.

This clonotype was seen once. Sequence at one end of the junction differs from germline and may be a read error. The CDR3 DNA follows: TGCGCCAGCGGCCAAGAAGGTCTAGCGTCCTACGAGCAGTATTTC. It encodes CASGQEGLASYEQYF. This rearrangement joins TRBV4-1 to TRBJ2-7; possible D gene TRBD2, 6 bases. There are 15 residues in the CDR3. Germline-derived CDR1 and CDR2 are MGHRA and YSYEKL.

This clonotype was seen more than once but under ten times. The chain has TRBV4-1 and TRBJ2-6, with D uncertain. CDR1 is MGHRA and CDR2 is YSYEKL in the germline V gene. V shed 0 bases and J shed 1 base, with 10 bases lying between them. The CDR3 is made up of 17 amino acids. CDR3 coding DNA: TGCGCCAGCAGCCAAGAGGAATGGGGTTCTGGGGCCAACGTCCTGACTTTC. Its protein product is CASSQEEWGSGANVLTF.

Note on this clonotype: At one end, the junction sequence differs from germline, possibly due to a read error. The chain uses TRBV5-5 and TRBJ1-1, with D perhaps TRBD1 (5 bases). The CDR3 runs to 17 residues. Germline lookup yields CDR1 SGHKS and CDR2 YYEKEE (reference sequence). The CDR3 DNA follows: TGTGCCAGCAGCTGGGGGGACCGGTCCAGCTTGAACACTGAAGCTCTCTTT. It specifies CASSWGDRSSLNTEALF.